These 26 T cell receptor beta chains were all obtained from the same sample, sequenced in a study of cytomegalovirus exposure and HLA in healthy donors. Researchers ran the PCR with 60 Vbeta and 13 Jbeta primers. Data came from immunoSEQ multiplex PCR; TCRdb stores just in-frame clones and leaves some out. The repertoire holds around 110,000 clones, over 75% seen once, with 2% to 2.5% in the top ten. Material: PBMCs. The source is a man younger than 45 in good health and CMV-seronegative.

V usage is TRBV23-1 and J usage is TRBJ1-2; 8 bases line up with TRBD1. TRBV23-1 counts as an open reading frame of uncertain function. The CDR3 length is 16 residues. Trimming took 0 bases from V and 7 from J; bases not matched to a gene: 10. CDR3 residues: CASSQSPIQGACGYTF. In DNA, the CDR3 is TGCGCCAGCAGTCAATCTCCAATTCAGGGGGCGTGTGGCTACACCTTC.

The CDR3 sequence: CAWSADREAFF. CDR3 nucleotide sequence: TGTGCCTGGAGTGCGGACAGGGAAGCTTTCTTT. The J gene is TRBJ1-1, the V gene TRBV30; 7 positions match TRBD1. Germline trimming cut 1 base from V and 8 bases from J; bases unmatched to any gene: 1. The CDR3 runs to 11 residues. Germline lookup yields CDR1 GTSNPN and CDR2 SVGIG (reference sequence).

The V and J genes are TRBV7-3 and TRBJ2-3; a possible D gene is TRBD1 (5 bases). CDR1 and CDR2 from the germline V gene are SGHTA and FQGTGA. V lost 2 bases and J lost 5, with 11 bases in between. This CDR3 is built from 14 residues. The CDR3 DNA reads as TGTGCCAGCAGCTTAGCGTACACAGGAGATACGCAGTATTTT. Protein: CASSLAYTGDTQYF.

This clone appeared a few times. The V and J genes are TRBV6-1 and TRBJ2-1; 7 bases are shared with TRBD1. CDR1 and CDR2 (germline): MNHNS, SASEGT. The CDR3 runs to 13 residues. V lost 6 bases to trimming and J lost 8 bases; unmatched junction nucleotides: 7. Here the CDR3 reads CASSQQGWDEQFF. For the CDR3, the DNA is TGTGCCAGCAGCCAACAGGGGTGGGATGAGCAGTTCTTC.

CDR3 loop: CASSIGQGTTAASGRPRYEQYF. CDR3 in DNA: TGTGCCAGTAGTATAGGACAGGGAACGACGGCTGCTAGCGGGAGGCCGAGATACGAGCAGTACTTC. V and J are TRBV19 and TRBJ2-7; TRBD2 agrees at 11 bases. The CDR3 length is 22 residues. Germline V gene data show CDR1 as LNHDA and CDR2 as SQIVND (reference sequence). With V trimmed by 1 base and J by 4 bases, 24 bases remained unmatched. Using reference TRBV19 and TRBJ2-7 for the parts outside the CDR3, the full variable domain is DGGITQSPKYLFRKEGQNVTLSCEQNLNHDAMYWYRQDPGQGLRLIYYSQIVNDFQKGDIAEGYSVSREKKESFPLTVTSAQKNPTAFYLCASSIGQGTTAASGRPRYEQYFGPGTRLTVT.

V is TRBV5-4 and J is TRBJ1-1, with a possible D match to TRBD1 (5 bases). Trimming took off 0 bases at V and 0 bases at J, with 9 bases between the two ends. Looked up from germline, CDR1 is SGHNT and CDR2 is YYREEE (reference sequence). The CDR3 spans 15 residues. The CDR3 sequence is CASSLDRNLNTEAFF. The CDR3 DNA is TGTGCCAGCAGCTTGGACAGGAACTTGAACACTGAAGCTTTCTTT.

The J gene is TRBJ2-7, the V gene TRBV19, with a tentative D call TRBD2 (6 bases). Per germline, CDR1 LNHDA and CDR2 SQIVND (reference sequence). V was clipped by 6 bases and J by 5 bases, with 20 bases between them. CDR3 length: 15 residues. CDR3 in DNA: TGTGCCAGTAGCCCCGGAGGGCTTAGAATCCACGAGCAGTACTTC. Protein: CASSPGGLRIHEQYF.

In nucleotides, the CDR3 is TGCGCCAGCAGCCAAGATCAGGGGTCCCCCTACGAGCAGTACTTC. It is translated as CASSQDQGSPYEQYF. This chain uses TRBV4-1 with TRBJ2-7, with D maybe TRBD1 (6 bases). Germline V gene lookup returns CDR1 MGHRA and CDR2 YSYEKL. V was shortened by 0 bases and J by 2 bases, with 11 bases between the two germline ends. There are 15 residues in the CDR3.

A remark on this clone: The sample contains more than one DNA sequence encoding this CDR3. The chain is built from TRBV10-2 and TRBJ2-7; no clear D gene. Germline V gene lookup returns CDR1 WSHSY and CDR2 SAAADI. V lost 5 bases to trimming and J lost 2 bases, with 10 bases between them. This CDR3 contains 13 residues. The CDR3 DNA reads TGCGCCAGCAGTTCAGGCTCCCCCTACGAGCAGTACTTC. Its translation is CASSSGSPYEQYF.

This clone has a single count. The rearrangement links TRBV28 to TRBJ2-1; D perhaps matches TRBD2 (6 bases). The CDR3 runs 14 residues. Germline CDR1 is MDHEN and CDR2 is SYDVKM. V lost 3 bases and J 7 bases, leaving 13 bases between the germline ends. The CDR3 here is CASSLSGRGNEQFF. For the CDR3, the DNA is TGTGCCAGCAGTTTGTCCGGGAGAGGGAATGAGCAGTTCTTC.

CDR3 sequence reads: CASSVAPGIRTEAFF. In nucleotides, the CDR3 is TGTGCCAGCAGCGTAGCGCCAGGGATTCGGACTGAAGCTTTCTTT. V gene TRBV9 combines with J gene TRBJ1-1; a weak D match, TRBD1 (5 bases). Per germline, CDR1 SGDLS and CDR2 YYNGEE. Trimming pared 0 bases from V and 5 bases from J, leaving 14 bases between. This CDR3 spans 15 amino acids.

V and J are TRBV25-1 and TRBJ2-2; tentatively, D is TRBD1 (6 bases). The CDR3 is 13 amino acids. The V end was cut by 4 bases, the J end by 5 bases, with 8 bases between. CDR1 and CDR2 from the germline V gene are MGHDK and SYGVNS. The CDR3 bases are TGTGCCAGCAGTGTAACAGGGACCGGGGAGCTGTTTTTT. Translation gives CASSVTGTGELFF.

This rearrangement joins TRBV2 to TRBJ2-1, with TRBD2 matching 9 bases. Germline loops: CDR1 SNHLY, CDR2 FYNNEI. V was pared by 10 bases and J by 6 bases, with 13 bases of the junction left unmatched. The CDR3 contains 15 residues. The chain's CDR3 is CAIPKGLARANEQFF. DNA of the CDR3: TGTGCCATACCCAAGGGACTAGCTCGGGCCAATGAGCAGTTCTTC.

The rearrangement joins TRBV18 to TRBJ1-5, with 9 positions matching TRBD1. The junction had 5 bases not matched to a gene; V was cut back by 5 bases and J by 9 bases. The length of the CDR3 is 13 residues. Germline assignment: CDR1 KGHSH and CDR2 LQKENI. This chain's CDR3 is CASSGTGTAPQHF. For the CDR3, the DNA is TGTGCCAGCTCAGGGACAGGGACTGCGCCCCAGCATTTT.

The chain links TRBV28 to TRBJ2-5, with D unresolved. The CDR3 is made up of 16 amino acids. Germline V gene data show CDR1 as MDHEN and CDR2 as SYDVKM. With 2 bases removed from V and 1 base from J, the gap between germline ends came to 14 bases. The CDR3 DNA follows: TGTGCCAGCAGTTTAACGCAGGCTACCTCCCAAGAGACCCAGTACTTC. Residues: CASSLTQATSQETQYF.

CDR3 sequence reads: CASSQDWRSPLHF. The CDR3 DNA follows: TGTGCCAGCAGCCAAGACTGGAGGTCACCCCTCCACTTT. The chain couples TRBV14 to TRBJ1-6; D is undetermined. Trimming removed 0 bases at V and 10 bases at J, with 7 bases between. CDR1 and CDR2 from the germline V gene are SGHDN and FVKESK. The CDR3 runs 13 residues.

This clone has only a few counts. The J gene is TRBJ1-4, the V gene TRBV6-6, with D hard to call. This CDR3 spans 12 amino acids. The ends were cut back, 3 bases at V and 4 bases at J, with 3 bases in the middle. Germline loops: CDR1 MNHNY, CDR2 SVGAGI (reference sequence). The CDR3 bases are TGTGCCAGCAGTTATAGTAATGAAAAACTGTTTTTT. It yields the protein CASSYSNEKLFF.

The chain uses TRBV9 and TRBJ2-5, with 7 bases identical to TRBD2. The CDR3 loop spans 15 amino acids. Per germline, CDR1 SGDLS and CDR2 YYNGEE. Losses at the gene ends were 0 bases for V and 5 bases for J; bases not matched to a gene: 7. The CDR3 here is CASSVGGGEGETQYF. CDR3 bases: TGTGCCAGCAGCGTAGGTGGCGGGGAGGGGGAGACCCAGTACTTC.

This chain connects TRBV19 to TRBJ1-2; a possible D gene is TRBD1 (6 bases). The germline V gene encodes CDR1 LNHDA and CDR2 SQIVND (reference sequence). Trimming cost V 4 bases and J 4 bases, with 19 bases left between them. The CDR3 is 16 amino acids. In nucleotides, the CDR3 is TGTGCCAGTAGTACCTCTTTATTGGGGGGGGCCTATGGCTACACCTTC. It translates to CASSTSLLGGAYGYTF. Looking up the rest from reference TRBV19 and TRBJ1-2 gives the full variable domain: DGGITQSPKYLFRKEGQNVTLSCEQNLNHDAMYWYRQDPGQGLRLIYYSQIVNDFQKGDIAEGYSVSREKKESFPLTVTSAQKNPTAFYLCASSTSLLGGAYGYTFGSGTRLTVV.

This sequence joins TRBV11-2 and TRBJ2-1; D remains ambiguous. The CDR3 is 15 amino acids. Germline V gives CDR1 SGHAT, CDR2 FQNNGV. With 2 bases removed from V and 10 bases from J, the gap between germline ends came to 18 bases. The CDR3 loop reads CASSLPLGATSEQFF. Written as DNA, the CDR3 is TGTGCCAGCAGCTTACCCCTAGGAGCCACGAGCGAGCAGTTCTTC.

The chain couples TRBV4-1 to TRBJ2-7, with D tentatively TRBD2 (6 bases). Germline CDR1 reads MGHRA; CDR2 reads YSYEKL. This CDR3 comprises 16 residues. The V end lost 0 bases, the J end lost 3 bases, and 15 bases lay between the germline ends. The CDR3 region has the DNA TGCGCCAGCAGCCAAGAAATGAAATTGGGGGGCTACGAGCAGTACTTC. This encodes CASSQEMKLGGYEQYF.

This chain connects TRBV9 to TRBJ2-5, with TRBD2 matching over 14 bases. With V trimmed by 4 bases and J by 5 bases, 7 bases remained unmatched. Germline V lookup: CDR1 SGDLS, CDR2 YYNGEE. The CDR3 is made up of 16 amino acids. The DNA of the CDR3 is TGTGCCAGCAGCCCTCGTCGGACTAGCGGGGGGGAGACCCAGTACTTC. Protein: CASSPRRTSGGETQYF.

V is TRBV29-1 and J is TRBJ2-7; 12 nucleotides line up with TRBD2. The CDR3 is 15 residues long. Germline values: CDR1 SQVTM, CDR2 ANQGSEA. With V trimmed by 1 base and J by 7 bases, 8 bases remained unmatched. This CDR3 is CSVEGTSGGRREQYF. For the CDR3, the DNA is TGCAGCGTTGAAGGTACTAGCGGGGGGAGGAGGGAGCAGTACTTC.

The chain uses TRBV6-5 and TRBJ2-7; TRBD1 matches 10 bases. V lost 4 bases to trimming and J lost 7 bases; unmatched junction nucleotides: 13. This CDR3 contains 16 residues. Germline CDR1 reads MNHEY; CDR2 reads SVGAGI. The CDR3 DNA reads TGTGCCAGCAGTTCGAGGACCGGGACAGGGGACGGAGAGCAGTACTTC. This sequence encodes CASSSRTGTGDGEQYF.

The V call is TRBV6-6, the J call TRBJ2-7; tentative D call: TRBD2 (5 bases). Germline V CDR1 and CDR2: MNHNY, SVGAGI (reference sequence). The CDR3 runs to 16 residues. The V end was cut by 5 bases, the J end by 2 bases, with 19 bases between. The DNA for the CDR3 is TGTGCCAGCAGTACCCCTAGGGCGGGCCCCACCTACGAGCAGTACTTC. Its translation: CASSTPRAGPTYEQYF.

The rearrangement links TRBV27 to TRBJ2-1; D may be TRBD1 (6 bases). The CDR3 covers 12 residues. Trimming took 6 bases from V and 7 from J, leaving 10 bases between them. Germline assignment: CDR1 MNHEY and CDR2 SMNVEV (reference sequence). The CDR3: CASRSTGNEQFF. The CDR3, as DNA: TGTGCCAGCAGATCAACAGGGAATGAGCAGTTCTTC.